This TCR beta chain was captured in a study of T cell clonotyping in hematopoietic cell transplantation. Study-wide findings and caveats: Graft donor and pretransplant recipient Inverse Simpson Index values predicted broader posttransplant TCR diversity.

The data were produced by immunoSEQ multiplex PCR, yet TCRdb's version contains in-frame clones alone and is incomplete. This sample has about 6,000 clones, with just under 80% found just once. Notes on this clone: As yet, its antigen is unknown.

The sequence derives from a male patient between 65 and 79 years old who had an allogeneic stem cell transplant from an unrelated donor, so T cells may come from the graft donor. Some clones in this sample may be carry-over from other donors' samples. Here the sequenced sample was peripheral blood mononuclear cells, taken 180 days after allogeneic stem cell transplant.

In DNA, the CDR3 is TGTGCCAGCAGCTCAGGGGGATCTGAAGCTTTCTTT. It yields the protein CASSSGGSEAFF. This rearrangement joins TRBV5-6 to TRBJ1-1; TRBD1 matches 7 bases. The ends lost 3 bases at V and 6 bases at J; junction bases unmatched: 2. This CDR3 is built from 12 residues. Germline V gene data show CDR1 as SGHDT and CDR2 as YYEEEE.